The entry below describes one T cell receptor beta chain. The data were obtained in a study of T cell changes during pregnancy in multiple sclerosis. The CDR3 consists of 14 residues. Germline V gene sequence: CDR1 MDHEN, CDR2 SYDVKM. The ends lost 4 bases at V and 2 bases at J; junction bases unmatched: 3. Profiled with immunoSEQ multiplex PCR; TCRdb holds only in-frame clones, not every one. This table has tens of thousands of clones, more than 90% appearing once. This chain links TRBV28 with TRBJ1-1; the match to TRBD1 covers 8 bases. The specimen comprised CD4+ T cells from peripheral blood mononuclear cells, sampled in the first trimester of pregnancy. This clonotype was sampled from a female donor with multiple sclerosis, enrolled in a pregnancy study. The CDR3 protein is CASSWTGSNTEAFF. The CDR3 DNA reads TGTGCCAGCAGTTGGACAGGGAGTAACACTGAAGCTTTCTTT.